The 8 T cell receptor beta chains presented below share a single source sample, sequenced in a study of CD8 T cells in Susac syndrome. RNA totalling roughly 0.5 to 1 ug underwent reverse transcription with random hexamers. TCRdb analysed the immunoSEQ multiplex PCR reads with MiXCR anew, one entry per CDR3 protein. The sample shows roughly 200,000 distinct CDR3 sequences, around nine tenths of them seen only once. The sequenced material came from CD4+ T cells from PBMCs. These receptors originate from a human donor with Susac syndrome.

The CDR3 loop reads CASSQESGGHYGYTF. CDR3 sequence (DNA): TGTGCCAGCAGCCAAGAGTCGGGGGGCCATTATGGCTACACCTTC. The V gene is TRBV4-2, the J gene TRBJ1-2; D may be TRBD1 (6 bases). The CDR3 extends over 15 amino acids. Germline CDR1 reads LGHNA; CDR2 reads YNFKEQ. Trimming cost V 0 bases and J 5 bases, with 13 bases left between them.

This clonotype has more than one count but fewer than ten. This chain links TRBV13 with TRBJ1-6, with 10 bases identical to TRBD1. The J segment lost 7 bases and the V segment lost 6 bases, leaving 6 bases of the junction unmatched. In germline, CDR1 is PRHDT, CDR2 FYEKMQ (reference sequence). The CDR3 has 15 residues. The CDR3 DNA reads as TGTGCCAGCAGGGGACAGGGGATAGGAAATTCACCCCTCCACTTT. It encodes CASRGQGIGNSPLHF.

The genes are TRBV2 and TRBJ1-1; D uncertain. Germline values: CDR1 SNHLY, CDR2 FYNNEI. V was cut by 4 bases and J by 4 bases, with 13 bases left in between. The CDR3 runs to 14 residues. CDR3 bases: TGTGCCAGCAGTGGAGTGGCTATGGGCACTGAAGCTTTCTTT. Its translation is CASSGVAMGTEAFF. The variable domain in full, completed from reference TRBV2 and TRBJ1-1, reads EPEVTQTPSHQVTQMGQEVILRCVPISNHLYFYWYRQILGQKVEFLVSFYNNEISEKSEIFDDQFSVERPDGSNFTLKIRSTKLEDSAMYFCASSGVAMGTEAFFGQGTRLTVV.

The chain combines TRBV27 with TRBJ2-1; D remains ambiguous. Trimming took 4 bases from V and 8 from J, leaving 12 bases between them. Germline CDR1 and CDR2: MNHEY and SMNVEV (reference sequence). The CDR3 totals 13 residues. The CDR3, as DNA: TGTGCCAGCAGTTATGACTCCTTGGATGAGCAGTTCTTC. Translation: CASSYDSLDEQFF.

This clonotype turned up a few times. V is TRBV30 and J is TRBJ1-2; weak D call: TRBD1 (6 bases). The CDR3 sequence is 12 residues long. Germline values: CDR1 GTSNPN, CDR2 SVGIG (reference sequence). V dropped 2 bases and J dropped 5 bases, with 9 bases sitting between them. The CDR3 loop reads CAWSSTGYGYTF. DNA for the CDR3: TGTGCCTGGAGTTCTACAGGGTATGGCTACACCTTC.

CDR3: CASSYNVYGYTF. The CDR3 DNA sequence: TGTGCCAGCAGTTATAATGTCTATGGCTACACCTTC. J is TRBJ1-2 and V is TRBV6-2 or TRBV6-3; D remains unclear. CDR1 MNHEY and CDR2 SVGEGT come from the germline V gene. The CDR3 is made up of 12 amino acids. Between the trimmed V and J ends, which lost 3 bases and 4 bases, there was a span of 6 bases.

CDR3 coding DNA: TGTGCCAGCTCCCCTAGCTCAGATACGCAGTATTTT. Amino acids: CASSPSSDTQYF. This chain joins TRBV18 and TRBJ2-3; weak D call: TRBD2 (5 bases). This CDR3 is built from 12 residues. In germline, CDR1 is KGHSH, CDR2 LQKENI. Trimming removed 6 bases at V and 4 bases at J, with 8 bases between.

The chain joins TRBV19 to TRBJ1-1; TRBD1 agrees at 7 bases. This CDR3 is built from 14 residues. V lost 5 bases and J lost 4; bases outside the gene matches: 7. Germline values: CDR1 LNHDA, CDR2 SQIVND (reference sequence). This CDR3 reads CASSAPDRVTEAFF. CDR3 DNA sequence: TGTGCCAGTAGTGCCCCCGACAGGGTCACTGAAGCTTTCTTT.